One sample yielded the 30 T cell receptor beta chains listed below, sequenced in a study of blood T cell repertoires in COVID-19. Measured with immunoSEQ multiplex PCR; TCRdb has only the in-frame clones, and not every one. Of under 250,000 clones detected, 70% to 85% appear once; the ten largest clones hold 3% to 4%. The sequencing sample was made of PBMCs or T cells enriched from blood (not recorded which). These receptors all stem from a woman in her sixties or seventies who had recovered from COVID-19.

The chain has TRBV30 and TRBJ1-1; the D gene is possibly TRBD1 (5 bases). The CDR3 is made up of 13 amino acids. Germline V CDR1 and CDR2: GTSNPN, SVGIG (reference sequence). Deletions cut 4 bases from V and 1 base from J, with 10 bases between. The DNA for the CDR3 is TGTGCCTGGACCCGGGGGACGAACACTGAAGCTTTCTTT. Translated: CAWTRGTNTEAFF.

The chain joins TRBV7-9 to TRBJ2-3, with TRBD1 matching over 9 bases. This CDR3 has 16 amino acids. J lost 4 bases, V lost 6 bases, and 11 bases had no gene match. Germline values: CDR1 SEHNR, CDR2 FQNEAQ (reference sequence). CDR3 nucleotides: TGTGCCAGCAGTCGAACCGGGACAGGGTCAGCAGATACGCAGTATTTT. Translating gives CASSRTGTGSADTQYF.

The rearrangement links TRBV18 to TRBJ2-3; D may be TRBD1 (5 bases). The V gene lost 3 bases and the J gene lost 2 bases, with 12 bases spanning the gap. CDR3 length: 15 amino acids. Germline CDR1 reads KGHSH; CDR2 reads LQKENI. CDR3 DNA sequence: TGTGCCAGCTCACCTCGCCAGGGTAACACAGATACGCAGTATTTT. Residues: CASSPRQGNTDTQYF.

The gene calls are TRBV5-1 and TRBJ1-1; 9 bases are a match to TRBD1. Trimming removed 3 bases from V and 2 bases from J; junction bases left unmatched: 8. Germline assignment: CDR1 SGHRS and CDR2 YFSETQ. The CDR3 loop spans 16 amino acids. This CDR3 reads CASSWSTGGANTEAFF. Written as DNA, the CDR3 is TGCGCCAGCAGCTGGAGTACAGGGGGCGCAAACACTGAAGCTTTCTTT.

The rearrangement uses TRBV6-2 or TRBV6-3 and TRBJ2-2; D is possibly TRBD2 (5 bases). Trimming cost V 0 bases and J 4 bases, with 9 bases left between them. The CDR3 loop spans 15 amino acids. Germline V gene lookup returns CDR1 MNHEY and CDR2 SVGEGT. CDR3 amino acids: CASSYSGVSTGELFF. The DNA of the CDR3 is TGTGCCAGCAGTTACTCCGGGGTTTCCACCGGGGAGCTGTTTTTT.

The genes are TRBV5-5 and TRBJ1-5; 7 bases are shared with TRBD1. J gave up 10 bases and V 4 bases, and 5 bases lay outside the gene matches. Germline V CDR1 and CDR2: SGHKS, YYEKEE (reference sequence). The CDR3 consists of 12 residues. In DNA, the CDR3 is TGTGCCAGCAGCCAAAACAGGGGACCCCAGCATTTT. This translates into CASSQNRGPQHF.

There are a few counts of this clone. The chain recombines TRBV5-6 with TRBJ1-1; 8 bases align to TRBD1. This CDR3 is built from 14 residues. Per the germline V gene, CDR1 is SGHDT and CDR2 is YYEEEE. The V gene end was trimmed by 4 bases and the J gene end by 3 bases; junction bases not matched to a gene: 5. CDR3 nucleotides: TGTGCCAGCAGCCTCACAGGGGGTTACACTGAAGCTTTCTTT. As protein: CASSLTGGYTEAFF.

J is TRBJ1-2 and V is TRBV19; D may be TRBD1 (5 bases). Germline CDR1 and CDR2: LNHDA and SQIVND (reference sequence). The CDR3 runs to 14 residues. Trimming cost V 7 bases and J 0 bases, with 12 bases left between them. The CDR3 nucleotides read TGTGCCAGTACCCTGGGGGGAACTAACTATGGCTACACCTTC. It specifies CASTLGGTNYGYTF.

The sample holds many counts of this clone. The chain employs TRBV5-4 and TRBJ2-6; D ambiguous. The CDR3 sequence is 16 residues long. The V and J ends lost 0 bases and 0 bases respectively, with 7 bases between them. CDR1 SGHNT and CDR2 YYREEE come from the germline V gene (reference sequence). The CDR3 sequence: CASSLGQPSGANVLTF. The CDR3 bases are TGTGCCAGCAGCTTGGGGCAACCCTCTGGGGCCAACGTCCTGACTTTC.

This clone has just one count. The CDR3, as DNA: TGTGCCAGCAGTTGGGGGGGCAATGAGCAGTTCTTC. It encodes CASSWGGNEQFF. The J gene is TRBJ2-1, the V gene TRBV6-2 or TRBV6-3; 7 positions match TRBD2. The trim removed 4 bases at V and 6 bases at J, leaving 0 bases unmatched. Looked up from germline, CDR1 is MNHEY and CDR2 is SVGEGT. This CDR3 has 12 residues.

This sequence joins TRBV21-1 and TRBJ2-7; TRBD2 is taken as the D call from the table, unchecked against the DNA. TRBV21-1 corresponds to a pseudogene. The CDR3 has 16 amino acids. CDR3 residues: CASSFPRLKNSYEQYF. In nucleotides, the CDR3 is TGTGCCAGCAGCTTCCCGAGACTGAAGAACTCCTACGAGCAGTACTTC.

V usage is TRBV19 and J usage is TRBJ2-1; 7 nucleotides match TRBD1. The CDR3 runs 12 residues. Germline-derived CDR1 and CDR2 are LNHDA and SQIVND (reference sequence). Unmatched junction bases numbered 6, after V lost 10 bases and J lost 6 bases. In DNA, the CDR3 is TGTGCCACGGGGACAGATGGCAATGAGCAGTTCTTC. Its protein product is CATGTDGNEQFF.

The V and J genes are TRBV3-1 (or the pseudogene TRBV3-2) and TRBJ1-5, with D maybe TRBD1 (6 bases). V was trimmed by 0 bases and J by 6 bases, leaving 12 bases between them. Per the germline V gene, CDR1 is LGHDT and CDR2 is YNNKEL (reference sequence). The CDR3 extends over 15 amino acids. The CDR3 nucleotides read TGTGCCAGCAGCCAAGAGCTGGGGGCTGTTCAGCCCCAGCATTTT. Protein: CASSQELGAVQPQHF.

The V gene is TRBV6-5, the J gene TRBJ2-1, with 10 bases matching TRBD1. The CDR3 length is 15 residues. Trimming at V came to 6 bases and at J to 7 bases, leaving 9 bases not matched to a gene. Germline V gene data show CDR1 as MNHEY and CDR2 as SVGAGI. CDR3 region: CASSSPGQGRNEQFF. The CDR3 coding sequence is TGTGCCAGCAGCTCACCGGGACAGGGGAGGAATGAGCAGTTCTTC.

The chain combines TRBV29-1 with TRBJ2-1, with 10 nucleotides matching TRBD1. The CDR3 sequence is 14 residues long. Per the germline V gene, CDR1 is SQVTM and CDR2 is ANQGSEA. J lost 8 bases, V lost 6 bases, and 10 bases had no gene match. In DNA, the CDR3 is TGCAGCGTAACTACGGGACAGGGGTTCGATGAGCAGTTCTTC. As protein: CSVTTGQGFDEQFF.

The rearrangement uses TRBV10-3 and TRBJ1-4; perhaps TRBD1 as D (5 bases). Germline CDR1 and CDR2: ENHRY and SYGVKD. CDR3 size: 13 residues. V was cut by 2 bases and J by 6 bases, with 7 bases left in between. CDR3 in DNA: TGTGCCATCAGTGAGGGACACGATGAAAAACTGTTTTTT. It translates to CAISEGHDEKLFF.

The chain joins TRBV19 to TRBJ1-5; 8 bases are shared with TRBD1. V lost 6 bases and J lost 1; bases outside the gene matches: 14. The CDR3 is 18 amino acids. Germline values: CDR1 LNHDA, CDR2 SQIVND (reference sequence). CDR3: CASSAGGANFGSNQPQHF. The CDR3 nucleotides are TGTGCCAGTAGCGCAGGGGGCGCGAATTTCGGCAGCAATCAGCCCCAGCATTTT.

The chain joins TRBV9 to TRBJ2-1; TRBD2 aligns across 11 bases. This CDR3 is 16 amino acids long. The V gene's germline CDR1 is SGDLS and CDR2 YYNGEE. Trimming cost V 2 bases and J 4 bases; bases outside gene matches: 5. CDR3 sequence reads: CASSVAGTSGYNEQFF. DNA for the CDR3: TGTGCCAGCAGCGTTGCCGGGACTAGCGGTTACAATGAGCAGTTCTTC.

The genes are TRBV7-2 and TRBJ1-3, with a tentative D call TRBD1 (5 bases). V lost 3 bases, J lost 5 bases, and 5 bases lay in between. The germline V gene encodes CDR1 SGHTA and CDR2 FQGNSA. The CDR3 is 12 residues long. Here the CDR3 reads CASSLDRNTIYF. The CDR3 DNA reads as TGTGCCAGCAGCTTGGACAGAAACACCATATATTTT.

The chain employs TRBV7-2 and TRBJ2-3; the match to TRBD2 covers 8 bases. CDR1 and CDR2 from the germline V gene are SGHTA and FQGNSA. V dropped 5 bases and J dropped 1; count of bases not matched to a gene: 8. The CDR3 sequence is 16 residues long. In DNA form, the CDR3 reads TGTGCCAGCAGCGCAAAGGCGGGGGGCCGCACAGATACGCAGTATTTT. It is translated as CASSAKAGGRTDTQYF.

The CDR3 coding sequence is TGTGCCAGCAGTGATTGGGGGGGAAGTGGAAACACCATATATTTT. Amino acids: CASSDWGGSGNTIYF. The rearrangement joins TRBV2 to TRBJ1-3, with D possibly matching TRBD1 (5 bases). The CDR3 consists of 15 residues. Germline V gene data show CDR1 as SNHLY and CDR2 as FYNNEI. Deletions cut 3 bases from V and 3 bases from J, with 12 bases between.

The chain has TRBV12-5 and TRBJ1-5; D is undetermined. V shed 1 base and J shed 0 bases, with 13 bases lying between them. Germline V gene data show CDR1 as LGHNT and CDR2 as FRNRAP. This CDR3 comprises 17 residues. CDR3 DNA: TGTGCTAGTGGTTTGGCACACGCCCGATATAGCAATCAGCCCCAGCATTTT. This encodes CASGLAHARYSNQPQHF.

In this sample, this clone turned up many times. The DNA for the CDR3 is TGTGCCAGCAGACTCGGGACAGTCAATCAGCCCCAGCATTTT. As protein: CASRLGTVNQPQHF. The V gene is TRBV2, the J gene TRBJ1-5, with 7 nucleotides matching TRBD1. There are 14 residues in the CDR3. The V and J ends lost 6 bases and 3 bases, in that order; junction bases with no gene match: 5. Germline V gene sequence: CDR1 SNHLY, CDR2 FYNNEI.

This chain uses TRBV7-9 with TRBJ2-2; D is unclear. The CDR3 covers 15 residues. Trimming removed 3 bases from V and 0 bases from J, with 8 bases in between. CDR1 and CDR2 from the germline V gene are SEHNR and FQNEAQ (reference sequence). The CDR3 is CASSLPLTNTGELFF. The CDR3 region has the DNA TGTGCCAGCAGCTTGCCACTGACGAACACCGGGGAGCTGTTTTTT.

This rearrangement joins TRBV6-5 to TRBJ2-7; TRBD1 is a possible D gene (5 bases). This CDR3 has 12 residues. Germline V gene lookup returns CDR1 MNHEY and CDR2 SVGAGI. V was trimmed by 6 bases and J by 5 bases, leaving 11 bases between them. CDR3 region: CASSNQGHEQYF. CDR3 DNA: TGTGCCAGCAGCAATCAGGGCCACGAGCAGTACTTC.

This clone was counted a few times. The chain joins TRBV4-2 to TRBJ2-7; D is possibly TRBD2 (6 bases). There are 13 residues in the CDR3. V lost 4 bases, J lost 4 bases, and 11 bases lay in between. Per the germline V gene, CDR1 is LGHNA and CDR2 is YNFKEQ. This CDR3 reads CASSPGGVYEQYF. The CDR3 DNA follows: TGTGCCAGCAGCCCCGGCGGGGTATACGAGCAGTACTTC.

This chain links TRBV29-1 with TRBJ1-5; D possibly corresponds to TRBD1 (6 bases). Germline V lookup: CDR1 SQVTM, CDR2 ANQGSEA. The V end was cut by 6 bases, the J end by 0 bases, with 9 bases between. The CDR3 runs to 13 residues. The CDR3 DNA reads as TGCAGCGTAGGACAGTATAGCAATCAGCCCCAGCATTTT. Its protein product is CSVGQYSNQPQHF.

Concerning this clone itself: Relative to the germline gene, one junction end is altered; a read error may explain this. The chain recombines TRBV19 with TRBJ2-5; D remains ambiguous. Per the germline V gene, CDR1 is LNHDA and CDR2 is SQIVND (reference sequence). There are 13 residues in the CDR3. CDR3 nucleotide sequence: TGTGTCAGTAGTATTATAGCCGGAGAGACCCAGTACTTC. Translating it yields CVSSIIAGETQYF.

This clone was counted only a few times. The V gene is TRBV11-1, the J gene TRBJ2-3; TRBD1 is a possible D gene (6 bases). The CDR3 totals 15 residues. The V gene's germline CDR1 is SGHAT and CDR2 FQDESV (reference sequence). Trimming took off 1 base at V and 3 bases at J, with 11 bases between the two ends. This CDR3 is CASSLVAGVTDTQYF. As DNA, the CDR3 is TGTGCCAGCAGCTTAGTGGCAGGGGTGACAGATACGCAGTATTTT.

The V call is TRBV6-2 or TRBV6-3, the J call TRBJ2-4, with 8 bases aligning to TRBD1. This CDR3 spans 12 amino acids. Germline loops: CDR1 MNHEY, CDR2 SVGEGT. J was trimmed by 12 bases and V by 2 bases; bases with no gene match: 3. The CDR3 here is CASSYGQGAQYF. The CDR3 bases are TGTGCCAGCAGTTACGGGCAGGGGGCTCAGTACTTC.